Listed below are T cell receptor beta chains from one sample, sequenced in a study of T cells in Graves' hyperthyroidism and ophthalmopathy. TCRdb re-analysed the multiplex PCR reads in MiXCR, keeping a single row per CDR3 protein. The sample lists more than 300,000 distinct CDR3 sequences; roughly 15% were seen once. The specimen sequenced was blood. The origin of the receptors is a woman younger than 45 with Graves' ophthalmopathy. Both conserved end residues are part of each CDR3. D genes are given only for firm matches.

D: .
V: TRBV20-1
CDR3: CSARDPRNTEAFF

D: .
V: TRBV12-3/TRBV12-4
CDR3: CASSLVVLGGYTF

D: TRBD1
V: TRBV6-1
CDR3: CASSARTGAFF

D: .
V: TRBV18
CDR3: CASSPRRDEQYF

D: .
V: TRBV2
CDR3: CAIYTRDEQFF

D: .
V: TRBV20-1
CDR3: CSASPDSSGANVLTF

D: .
V: TRBV20-1
CDR3: CSARVGGGGTEAFF

D: TRBD2
V: TRBV15
CDR3: CATSRRGVQIEQYF

D: .
V: TRBV25-1
CDR3: CASSGNTGQSSYNEQFF

D: .
V: TRBV28
CDR3: CASRGLNQPQHF

D: .
V: TRBV14
CDR3: CASSHPSPSYTGELFF